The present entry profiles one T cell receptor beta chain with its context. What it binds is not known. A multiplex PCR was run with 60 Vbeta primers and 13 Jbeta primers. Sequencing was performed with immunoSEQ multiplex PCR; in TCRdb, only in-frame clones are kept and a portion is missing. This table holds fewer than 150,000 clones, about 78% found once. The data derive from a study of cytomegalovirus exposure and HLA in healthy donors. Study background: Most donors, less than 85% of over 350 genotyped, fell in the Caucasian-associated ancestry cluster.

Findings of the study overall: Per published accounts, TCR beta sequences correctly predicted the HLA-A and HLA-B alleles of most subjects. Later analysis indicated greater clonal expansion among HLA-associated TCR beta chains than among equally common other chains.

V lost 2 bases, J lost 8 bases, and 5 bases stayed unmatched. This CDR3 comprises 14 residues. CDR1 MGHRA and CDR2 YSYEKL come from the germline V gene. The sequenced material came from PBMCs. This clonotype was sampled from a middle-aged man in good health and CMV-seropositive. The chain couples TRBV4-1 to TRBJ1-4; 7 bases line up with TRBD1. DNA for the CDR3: TGCGCCAGCAGCCAATTGGGACAGCGGGAAAAACTGTTTTTT. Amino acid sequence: CASSQLGQREKLFF.